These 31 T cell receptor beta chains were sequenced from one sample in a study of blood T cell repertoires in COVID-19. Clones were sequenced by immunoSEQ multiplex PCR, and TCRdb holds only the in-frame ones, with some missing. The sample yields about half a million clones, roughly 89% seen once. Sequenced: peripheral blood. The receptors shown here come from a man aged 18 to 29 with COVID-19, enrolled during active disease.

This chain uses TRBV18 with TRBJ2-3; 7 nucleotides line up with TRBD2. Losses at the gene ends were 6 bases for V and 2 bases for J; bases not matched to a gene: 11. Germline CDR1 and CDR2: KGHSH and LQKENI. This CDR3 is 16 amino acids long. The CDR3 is CASSPNGRHNTDTQYF. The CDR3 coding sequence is TGTGCCAGCTCCCCCAACGGGAGGCACAACACAGATACGCAGTATTTT.

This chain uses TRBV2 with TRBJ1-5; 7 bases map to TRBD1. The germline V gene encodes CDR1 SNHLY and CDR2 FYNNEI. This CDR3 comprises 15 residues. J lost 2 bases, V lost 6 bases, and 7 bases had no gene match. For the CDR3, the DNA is TGTGCCAGCAGCCCCACAGGGGCCGGCAATCAGCCCCAGCATTTT. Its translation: CASSPTGAGNQPQHF.

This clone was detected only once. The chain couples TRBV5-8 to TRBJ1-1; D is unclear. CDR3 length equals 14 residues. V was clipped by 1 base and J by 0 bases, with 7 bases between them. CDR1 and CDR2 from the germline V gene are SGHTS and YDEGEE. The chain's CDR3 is CASSLYSMNTEAFF. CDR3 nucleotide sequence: TGTGCCAGCAGCTTGTACAGCATGAACACTGAAGCTTTCTTT.

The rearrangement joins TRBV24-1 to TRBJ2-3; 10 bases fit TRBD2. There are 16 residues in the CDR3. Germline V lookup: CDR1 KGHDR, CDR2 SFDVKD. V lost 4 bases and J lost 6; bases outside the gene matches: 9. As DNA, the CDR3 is TGTGCCACCAGTGACCCTACTAGCGGGACACCCGATACGCAGTATTTT. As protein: CATSDPTSGTPDTQYF.

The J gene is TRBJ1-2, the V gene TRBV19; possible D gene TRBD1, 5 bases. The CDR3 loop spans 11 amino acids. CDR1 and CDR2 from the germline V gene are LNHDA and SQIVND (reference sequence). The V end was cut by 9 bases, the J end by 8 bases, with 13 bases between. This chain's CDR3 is CASAGGLGYTF. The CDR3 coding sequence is TGTGCCAGCGCCGGGGGTCTAGGCTACACCTTC.

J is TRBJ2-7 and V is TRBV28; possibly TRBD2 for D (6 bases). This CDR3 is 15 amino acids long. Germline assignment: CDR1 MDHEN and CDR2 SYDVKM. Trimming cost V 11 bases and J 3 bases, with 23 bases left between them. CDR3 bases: TGTGCCTCCACCCGTGACCGGGGGACCGACTACGAGCAGTACTTC. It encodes CASTRDRGTDYEQYF. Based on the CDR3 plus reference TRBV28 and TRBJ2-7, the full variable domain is DVKVTQSSRYLVKRTGEKVFLECVQDMDHENMFWYRQDPGLGLRLIYFSYDVKMKEKGDIPEGYSVSREKKERFSLILESASTNQTSMYLCASTRDRGTDYEQYFGPGTRLTVT.

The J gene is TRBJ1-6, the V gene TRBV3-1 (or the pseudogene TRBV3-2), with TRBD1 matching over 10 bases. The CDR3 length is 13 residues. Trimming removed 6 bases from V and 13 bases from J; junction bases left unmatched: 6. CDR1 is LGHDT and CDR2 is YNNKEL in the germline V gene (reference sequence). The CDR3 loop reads CASSRTGGNPLHF. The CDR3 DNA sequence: TGTGCCAGCAGTCGGACAGGGGGTAACCCCCTCCACTTT.

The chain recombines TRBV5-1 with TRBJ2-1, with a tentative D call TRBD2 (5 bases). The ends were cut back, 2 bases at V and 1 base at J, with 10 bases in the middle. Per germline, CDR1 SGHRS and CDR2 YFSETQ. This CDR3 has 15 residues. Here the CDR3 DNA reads TGCGCCAGCAGCTTTAGCGAAAATTCCTACAATGAGCAGTTCTTC. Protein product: CASSFSENSYNEQFF.

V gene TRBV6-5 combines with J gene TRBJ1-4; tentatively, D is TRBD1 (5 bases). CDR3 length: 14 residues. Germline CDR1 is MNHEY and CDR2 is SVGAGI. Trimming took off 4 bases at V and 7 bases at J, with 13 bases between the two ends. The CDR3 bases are TGTGCCAGCAGTTCCAGGGTCTTCGGTGAAAAACTGTTTTTT. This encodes CASSSRVFGEKLFF.

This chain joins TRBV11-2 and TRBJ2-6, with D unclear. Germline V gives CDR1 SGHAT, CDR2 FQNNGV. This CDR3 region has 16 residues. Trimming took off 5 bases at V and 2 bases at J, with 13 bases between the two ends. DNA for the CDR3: TGTGCCAGCAGCCGCAGTGTGCCAGCTGGGGCCAACGTCCTGACTTTC. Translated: CASSRSVPAGANVLTF.

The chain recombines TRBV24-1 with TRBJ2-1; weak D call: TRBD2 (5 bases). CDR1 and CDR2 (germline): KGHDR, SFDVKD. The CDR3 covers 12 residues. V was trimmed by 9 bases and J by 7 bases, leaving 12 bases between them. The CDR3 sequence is CATDGPGNEQFF. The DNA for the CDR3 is TGTGCCACCGATGGGCCGGGGAATGAGCAGTTCTTC.

As DNA, the CDR3 is TGCGCCAGCAGCGGATCTAGCGGGAAACAAGAGACCCAGTACTTC. Translating it yields CASSGSSGKQETQYF. J is TRBJ2-5 and V is TRBV5-1; 9 bases align to TRBD2. Germline V lookup: CDR1 SGHRS, CDR2 YFSETQ. The CDR3 extends over 15 amino acids. The V segment lost 4 bases and the J segment 2 bases; nucleotides outside the gene matches: 6. Drawing the rest from reference TRBV5-1 and TRBJ2-5, the complete variable domain is KAGVTQTPRYLIKTRGQQVTLSCSPISGHRSVSWYQQTPGQGLQFLFEYFSETQRNKGNFPGRFSGRQFSNSRSEMNVSTLELGDSALYLCASSGSSGKQETQYFGPGTRLLVL.

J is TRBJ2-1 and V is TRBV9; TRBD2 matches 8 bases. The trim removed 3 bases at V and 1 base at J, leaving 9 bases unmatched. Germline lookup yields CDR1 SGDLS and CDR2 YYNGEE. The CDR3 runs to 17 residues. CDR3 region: CASSAGRGLVSYNEQFF. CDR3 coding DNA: TGTGCCAGCAGCGCCGGGCGGGGACTAGTTTCCTACAATGAGCAGTTCTTC.

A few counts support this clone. CDR3: CASSGTANTEAFF. In DNA form, the CDR3 reads TGTGCCAGCAGTGGGACAGCAAACACTGAAGCTTTCTTT. The chain has TRBV9 and TRBJ1-1, with 7 bases lining up with TRBD1. The germline V gene has CDR1 SGDLS and CDR2 YYNGEE. V lost 5 bases, J lost 2 bases, and 3 bases stayed unmatched. The CDR3 extends over 13 amino acids.

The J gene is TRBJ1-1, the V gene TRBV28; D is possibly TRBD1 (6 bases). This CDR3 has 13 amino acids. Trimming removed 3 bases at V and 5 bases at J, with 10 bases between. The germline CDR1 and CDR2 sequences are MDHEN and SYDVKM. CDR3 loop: CASSFPGATEAFF. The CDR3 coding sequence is TGTGCCAGCAGTTTTCCAGGGGCTACTGAAGCTTTCTTT.

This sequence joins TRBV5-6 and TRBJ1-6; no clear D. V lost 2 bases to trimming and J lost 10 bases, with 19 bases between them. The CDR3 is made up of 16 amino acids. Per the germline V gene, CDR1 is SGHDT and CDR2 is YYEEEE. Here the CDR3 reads CASSFGSGLVGSPLHF. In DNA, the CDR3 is TGTGCCAGCAGCTTCGGAAGCGGGTTGGTAGGCTCACCCCTCCACTTT.

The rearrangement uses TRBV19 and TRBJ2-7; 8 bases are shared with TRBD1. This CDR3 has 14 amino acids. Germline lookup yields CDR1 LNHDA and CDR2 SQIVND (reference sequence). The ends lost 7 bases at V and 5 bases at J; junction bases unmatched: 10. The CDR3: CASMIGQGGNEQYF. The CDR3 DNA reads TGTGCCAGTATGATAGGACAGGGTGGCAACGAGCAGTACTTC.

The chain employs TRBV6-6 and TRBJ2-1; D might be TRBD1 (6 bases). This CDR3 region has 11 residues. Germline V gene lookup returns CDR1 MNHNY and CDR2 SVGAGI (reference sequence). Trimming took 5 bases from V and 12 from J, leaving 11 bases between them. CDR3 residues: CASSTQGGQFF. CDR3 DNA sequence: TGTGCCAGCAGTACACAGGGCGGGCAGTTCTTC.

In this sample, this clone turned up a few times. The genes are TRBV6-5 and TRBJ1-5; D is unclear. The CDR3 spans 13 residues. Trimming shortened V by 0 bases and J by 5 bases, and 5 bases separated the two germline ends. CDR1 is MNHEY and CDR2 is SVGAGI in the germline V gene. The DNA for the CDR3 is TGTGCCAGCAGTTACTCGAGAGATCAGCCCCAGCATTTT. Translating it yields CASSYSRDQPQHF.

CDR3 nucleotides: TGTGCCAGCACGACTACACAACCGGGGACCCAGTACTTC. Protein product: CASTTTQPGTQYF. The chain couples TRBV2 to TRBJ2-5; possible D gene TRBD2, 5 bases. The CDR3 extends over 13 amino acids. Trimming pared 7 bases from V and 7 bases from J, leaving 16 bases between. Per the germline V gene, CDR1 is SNHLY and CDR2 is FYNNEI. Drawing the rest from reference TRBV2 and TRBJ2-5, the complete variable domain is EPEVTQTPSHQVTQMGQEVILRCVPISNHLYFYWYRQILGQKVEFLVSFYNNEISEKSEIFDDQFSVERPDGSNFTLKIRSTKLEDSAMYFCASTTTQPGTQYFGPGTRLLVL.

CDR3 DNA sequence: TGTGCCAGCAGTTCAGGGGGCAGTCAGCCCCAGCATTTT. Translation: CASSSGGSQPQHF. The chain carries TRBV12-3 or TRBV12-4 and TRBJ1-5, with TRBD1 matching 8 bases. There are 13 residues in the CDR3. Trimming at V came to 4 bases and at J to 6 bases, leaving 2 bases not matched to a gene.

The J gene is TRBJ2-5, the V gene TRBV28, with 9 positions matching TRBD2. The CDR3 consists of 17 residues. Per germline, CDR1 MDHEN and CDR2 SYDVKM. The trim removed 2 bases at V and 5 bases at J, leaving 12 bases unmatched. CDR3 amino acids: CASSLLAISGSGETQYF. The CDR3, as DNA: TGTGCCAGCAGTTTACTGGCAATTAGCGGGAGTGGGGAGACCCAGTACTTC.

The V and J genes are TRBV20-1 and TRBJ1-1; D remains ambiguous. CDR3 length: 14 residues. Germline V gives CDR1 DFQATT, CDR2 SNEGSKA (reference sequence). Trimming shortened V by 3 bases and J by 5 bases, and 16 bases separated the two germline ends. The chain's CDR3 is CSASYGGIKTEAFF. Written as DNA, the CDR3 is TGCAGTGCTAGTTATGGAGGGATTAAAACTGAAGCTTTCTTT.

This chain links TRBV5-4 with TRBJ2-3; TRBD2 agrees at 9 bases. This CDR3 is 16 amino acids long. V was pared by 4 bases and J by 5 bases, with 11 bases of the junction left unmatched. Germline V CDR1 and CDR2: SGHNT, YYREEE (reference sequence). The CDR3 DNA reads TGTGCCAGCAGCGGGGTGCGGGGGGGCCCCCAAGATACGCAGTATTTT. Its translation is CASSGVRGGPQDTQYF.

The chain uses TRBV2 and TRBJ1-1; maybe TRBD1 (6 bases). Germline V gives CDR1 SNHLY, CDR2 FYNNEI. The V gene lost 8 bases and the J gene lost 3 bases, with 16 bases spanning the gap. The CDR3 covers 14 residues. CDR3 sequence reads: CASSFGGAHTEAFF. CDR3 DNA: TGTGCCAGCTCCTTTGGGGGCGCCCACACTGAAGCTTTCTTT.

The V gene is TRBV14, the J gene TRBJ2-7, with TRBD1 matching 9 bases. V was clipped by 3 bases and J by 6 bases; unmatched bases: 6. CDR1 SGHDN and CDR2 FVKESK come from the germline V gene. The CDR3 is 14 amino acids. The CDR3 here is CASSQDRGGLEQYF. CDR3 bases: TGTGCCAGCAGCCAGGACAGGGGAGGGCTCGAGCAGTACTTC. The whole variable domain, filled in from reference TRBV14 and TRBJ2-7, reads EAGVTQFPSHSVIEKGQTVTLRCDPISGHDNLYWYRRVMGKEIKFLLHFVKESKQDESGMPNNRFLAERTGGTYSTLKVQPAELEDSGVYFCASSQDRGGLEQYFGPGTRLTVT.

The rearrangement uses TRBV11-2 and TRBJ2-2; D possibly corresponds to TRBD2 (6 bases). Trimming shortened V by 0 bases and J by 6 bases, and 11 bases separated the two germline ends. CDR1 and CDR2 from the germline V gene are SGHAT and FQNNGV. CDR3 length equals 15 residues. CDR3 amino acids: CASSLEGTGAGELFF. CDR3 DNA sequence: TGTGCCAGCAGCTTAGAAGGGACGGGAGCCGGGGAGCTGTTTTTT.

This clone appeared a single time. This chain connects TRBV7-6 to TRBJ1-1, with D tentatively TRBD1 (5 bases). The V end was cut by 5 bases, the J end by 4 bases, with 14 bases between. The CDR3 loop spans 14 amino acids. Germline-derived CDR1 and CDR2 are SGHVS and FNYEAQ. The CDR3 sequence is CASSDGPGRTEAFF. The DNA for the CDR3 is TGTGCCAGCAGCGATGGTCCAGGGCGCACTGAAGCTTTCTTT.

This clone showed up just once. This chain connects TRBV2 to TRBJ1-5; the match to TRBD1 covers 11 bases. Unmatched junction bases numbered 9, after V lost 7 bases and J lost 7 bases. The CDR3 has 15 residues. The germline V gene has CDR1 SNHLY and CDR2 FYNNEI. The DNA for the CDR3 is TGTGCCAGCAAACCAGGACAGGGGGCTCGGCAGCCCCAGCATTTT. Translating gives CASKPGQGARQPQHF.

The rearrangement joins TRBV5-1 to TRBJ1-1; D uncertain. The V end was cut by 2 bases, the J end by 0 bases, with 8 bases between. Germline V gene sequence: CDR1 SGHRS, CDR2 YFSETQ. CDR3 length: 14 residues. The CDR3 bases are TGCGCCAGCAGCTTCGAGGTTCTGAACACTGAAGCTTTCTTT. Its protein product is CASSFEVLNTEAFF.

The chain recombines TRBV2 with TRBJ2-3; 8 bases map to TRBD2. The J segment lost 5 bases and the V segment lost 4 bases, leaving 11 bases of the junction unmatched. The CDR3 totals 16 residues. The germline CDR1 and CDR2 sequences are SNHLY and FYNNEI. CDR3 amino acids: CASSGSSGVIGDTQYF. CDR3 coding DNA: TGTGCCAGCAGTGGAAGTAGCGGGGTAATTGGAGATACGCAGTATTTT.